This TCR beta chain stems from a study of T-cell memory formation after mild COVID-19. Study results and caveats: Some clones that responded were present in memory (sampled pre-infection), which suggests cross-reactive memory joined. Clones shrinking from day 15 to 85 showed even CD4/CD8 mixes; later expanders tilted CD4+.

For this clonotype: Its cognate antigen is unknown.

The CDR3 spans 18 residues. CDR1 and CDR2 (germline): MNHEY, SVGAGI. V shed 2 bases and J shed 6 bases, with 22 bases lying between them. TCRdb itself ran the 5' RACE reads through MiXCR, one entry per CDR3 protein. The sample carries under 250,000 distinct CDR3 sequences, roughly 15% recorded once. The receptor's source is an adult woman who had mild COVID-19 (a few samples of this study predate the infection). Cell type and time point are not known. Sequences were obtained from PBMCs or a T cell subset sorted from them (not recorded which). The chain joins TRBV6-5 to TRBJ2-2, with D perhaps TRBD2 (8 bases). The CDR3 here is CASSYTSRGGAGAGELFF. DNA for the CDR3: TGTGCCAGCAGTTACACCTCCAGGGGGGGAGCGGGGGCCGGGGAGCTGTTTTTT.